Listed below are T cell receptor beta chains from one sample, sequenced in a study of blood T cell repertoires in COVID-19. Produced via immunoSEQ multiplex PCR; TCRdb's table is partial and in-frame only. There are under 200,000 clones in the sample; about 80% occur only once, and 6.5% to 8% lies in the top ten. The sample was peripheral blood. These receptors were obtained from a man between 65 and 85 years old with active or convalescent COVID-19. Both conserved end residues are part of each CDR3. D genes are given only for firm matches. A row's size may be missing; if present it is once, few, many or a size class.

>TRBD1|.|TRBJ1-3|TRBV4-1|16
CASSRGQGNAGNTIYF
TGCGCCAGCAGCCGCGGACAGGGTAACGCTGGAAACACCATATATTTT
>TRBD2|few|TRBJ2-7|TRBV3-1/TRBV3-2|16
CASSQVLGLAGGQQYF
TGTGCCAGCAGCCAAGTTCTAGGGCTAGCGGGAGGACAGCAGTACTTC
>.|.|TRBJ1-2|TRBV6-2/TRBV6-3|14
CASSPAPPHYGYTF
TGTGCCAGCAGCCCAGCACCGCCGCACTATGGCTACACCTTC
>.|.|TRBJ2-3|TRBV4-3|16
CASSQEYSGSTDTQYF
TGCGCCAGCAGCCAAGAATACTCGGGGAGCACAGATACGCAGTATTTT
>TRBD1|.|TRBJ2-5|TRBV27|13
CASSSGQGATQYF
TGTGCCAGCAGTTCCGGACAGGGAGCGACCCAGTACTTC
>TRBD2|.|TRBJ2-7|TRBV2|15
CASSEILAGEDEQYF
TGTGCCAGCAGTGAAATACTAGCGGGAGAGGACGAGCAGTACTTC
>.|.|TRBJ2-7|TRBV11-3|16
CASSLRPSAPEEEQYF
TGTGCCAGCAGCTTGAGGCCTAGCGCCCCGGAAGAGGAGCAGTACTTC
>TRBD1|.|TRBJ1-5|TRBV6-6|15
CASSYVGTGYQPQHF
TGTGCCAGCAGTTACGTCGGGACAGGGTATCAGCCCCAGCATTTT
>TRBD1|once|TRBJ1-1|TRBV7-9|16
CASSLERTGGRTEAFF
TGTGCCAGCAGCTTAGAACGAACAGGGGGTCGAACTGAAGCTTTCTTT
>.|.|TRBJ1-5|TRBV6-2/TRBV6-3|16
CASSYSTGFSNQPQHF
TGTGCCAGCAGTTACTCGACGGGGTTTAGCAATCAGCCCCAGCATTTT
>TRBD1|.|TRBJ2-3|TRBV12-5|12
CASQGGTDTQYF
TGTGCTTCACAGGGGGGCACAGATACGCAGTATTTT
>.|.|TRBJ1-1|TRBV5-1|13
CASSLVGGAEAFF
TGCGCCAGCAGCTTGGTAGGGGGGGCTGAAGCTTTCTTT
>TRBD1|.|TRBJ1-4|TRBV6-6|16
CASTRTGGWRNEKLFF
TGTGCCAGCACACGGACAGGGGGTTGGAGAAATGAAAAACTGTTTTTT
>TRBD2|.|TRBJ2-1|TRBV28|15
CASTETSGPYNEQFF
TGTGCCAGCACCGAGACTAGCGGGCCCTACAATGAGCAGTTCTTC
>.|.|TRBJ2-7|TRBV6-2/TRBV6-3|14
CASSYGGATYEQYF
TGTGCCAGCAGTTACGGGGGGGCCACCTACGAGCAGTACTTC
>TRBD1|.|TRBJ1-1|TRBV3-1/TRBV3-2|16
CASSSRRTGRDTEAFF
TGTGCCAGCAGCTCTAGACGGACAGGGAGGGACACTGAAGCTTTCTTT
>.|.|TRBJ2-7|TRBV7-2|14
CASSLVAGNYEQYF
TGTGCCAGCAGCTTAGTCGCAGGTAACTACGAGCAGTACTTC
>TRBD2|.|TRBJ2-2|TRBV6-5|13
CASKGGVTGELFF
TGTGCCAGCAAGGGAGGGGTGACCGGGGAGCTGTTTTTT
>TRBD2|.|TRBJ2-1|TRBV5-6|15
CASSTRLAGSNEQFF
TGTGCCAGCAGCACTCGACTAGCGGGATCCAATGAGCAGTTCTTC
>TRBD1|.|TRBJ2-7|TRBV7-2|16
CASSPYRDRASYEQYF
TGTGCCAGCAGCCCCTACCGGGACAGGGCTTCGTACGAGCAGTACTTC
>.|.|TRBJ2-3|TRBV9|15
CASSVRLFDTDTQYF
TGTGCCAGCAGCGTCAGACTCTTCGACACAGATACGCAGTATTTT
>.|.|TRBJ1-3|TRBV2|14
CASTVAGAGNTIYF
TGTGCCAGCACCGTAGCGGGGGCGGGAAACACCATATATTTT
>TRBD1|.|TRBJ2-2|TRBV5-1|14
CASSLSQGAGELFF
TGCGCCAGCAGCTTGAGCCAGGGGGCCGGGGAGCTGTTTTTT
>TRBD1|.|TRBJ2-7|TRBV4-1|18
CASAALGRQGRGFYEQYF
TGCGCCAGCGCCGCGCTCGGACGACAGGGTCGGGGTTTCTACGAGCAGTACTTC
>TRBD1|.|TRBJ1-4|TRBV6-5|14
CASRPTGPSEKLFF
TGTGCCAGCAGGCCGACAGGGCCAAGTGAAAAACTGTTTTTT
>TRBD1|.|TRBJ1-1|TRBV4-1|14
CASSLQGADTEAFF
TGCGCCAGCAGCCTACAGGGGGCAGACACTGAAGCTTTCTTT
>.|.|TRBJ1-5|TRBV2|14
CASSETDSNQPQHF
TGTGCCAGCAGTGAAACAGATAGCAATCAGCCCCAGCATTTT
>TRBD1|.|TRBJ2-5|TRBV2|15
CASSDGQGAGETQYF
TGTGCCAGCAGTGATGGACAGGGGGCGGGAGAGACCCAGTACTTC
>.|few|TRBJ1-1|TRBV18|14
CASSPLGARTEAFF
TGTGCCAGCTCACCATTGGGGGCGCGGACTGAAGCTTTCTTT
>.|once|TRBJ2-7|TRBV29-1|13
CSVGVTSSYEQYF
TGCAGCGTTGGGGTGACATCCTCCTACGAGCAGTACTTC
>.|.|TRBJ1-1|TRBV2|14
CASNKDSMNTEAFF
TGTGCCAGCAATAAGGACAGTATGAACACTGAAGCTTTCTTT
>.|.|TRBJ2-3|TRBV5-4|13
CASSFESTDTQYF
TGTGCCAGCAGCTTTGAGAGTACAGATACGCAGTATTTT
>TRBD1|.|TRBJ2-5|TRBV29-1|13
CSASTGDGKTQYF
TGCAGCGCTTCGACAGGGGACGGGAAGACCCAGTACTTC
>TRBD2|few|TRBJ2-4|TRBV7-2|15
CASSSQTSGSNIQYF
TGTGCCAGCAGCTCCCAGACTAGCGGGAGCAACATTCAGTACTTC
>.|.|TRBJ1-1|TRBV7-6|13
CASSFTVNTEAFF
TGTGCCAGCAGCTTTACGGTGAACACTGAAGCTTTCTTT
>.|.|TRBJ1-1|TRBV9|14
CASSVGGQNTEAFF
TGTGCCAGCAGCGTAGGGGGACAGAACACTGAAGCTTTCTTT
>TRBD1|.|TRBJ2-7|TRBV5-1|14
CASRQGTPLGEQYF
TGCGCCAGCAGACAGGGGACACCCCTGGGCGAGCAGTACTTC
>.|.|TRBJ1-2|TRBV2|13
CASARDNNYGYTF
TGTGCCAGCGCCCGGGACAACAACTATGGCTACACCTTC
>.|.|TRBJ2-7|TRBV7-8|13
CATSPGFSYEQYF
TGTGCCACCTCCCCCGGGTTCTCCTACGAGCAGTACTTC
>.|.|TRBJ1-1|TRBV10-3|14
CAISESHQYTEAFF
TGTGCCATCAGTGAGTCACATCAGTACACTGAAGCTTTCTTT
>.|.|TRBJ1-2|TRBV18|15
CASSPTGDGGYGYTF
TGTGCCAGCTCACCAACGGGGGACGGAGGCTATGGCTACACCTTC
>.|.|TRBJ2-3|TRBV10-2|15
CASSGLVGFTDTQYF
TGCGCCAGCAGTGGACTAGTGGGATTCACAGATACGCAGTATTTT
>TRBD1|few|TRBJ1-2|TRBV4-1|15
CASSQGQGADLGYTF
TGCGCCAGCAGCCAAGGTCAGGGGGCTGATCTTGGCTACACCTTC
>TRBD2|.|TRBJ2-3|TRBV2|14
CASSEASGGDTQYF
TGTGCCAGCAGTGAAGCTAGCGGGGGCGATACGCAGTATTTT
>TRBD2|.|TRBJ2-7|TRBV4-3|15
CASSPLSGGLYEQYF
TGCGCCAGCAGCCCCCTCAGCGGGGGTCTCTACGAGCAGTACTTC